This is a list of T cell receptor beta chains from one sample in a study of blood T cell repertoires in COVID-19. Using immunoSEQ multiplex PCR, the repertoire was profiled, and TCRdb retains in-frame clones only, with some absent. The table includes some 13,000 clones, 75% to 90% detected once. Sequencing was performed on peripheral blood. The receptors were gathered from a man older than 75 with acute or convalescent COVID-19. The CDR3 runs from the conserved cysteine through the conserved F or W. The D gene is left open where the match is weak. Expanded clones get a size class; other rows say once, few or many, or leave the size out.

j_call,clone_size,v_call,d_call,cdr3_aa,cdr3_nt
TRBJ1-1,-,TRBV3-1/TRBV3-2,-,CASSQGSRSTEAFF,TGTGCCAGCAGCCAAGGATCGAGGTCCACTGAAGCTTTCTTT
TRBJ2-7,-,TRBV7-2,TRBD1,CASSSPGQGTYEQYF,TGTGCCAGCAGCTCCCCGGGACAGGGTACCTACGAGCAGTACTTC
TRBJ1-6,-,TRBV4-1,-,CASSQDRRASSPLHF,TGCGCCAGCAGCCAAGACAGAAGAGCTAGTTCACCCCTCCACTTT
TRBJ1-1,-,TRBV19,-,CASRLNTEAFF,TGTGCCAGTCGTCTGAACACTGAAGCTTTCTTT
TRBJ2-1,-,TRBV7-9,TRBD2,CASSRRTSGSDEQFF,TGTGCCAGCAGCCGCCGGACTAGCGGGAGTGATGAGCAGTTCTTC
TRBJ2-1,few,TRBV5-1,TRBD1,CAIKTRGLEQFF,TGCGCCATCAAAACCAGGGGGCTTGAGCAGTTCTTC
TRBJ2-1,-,TRBV4-1,TRBD2,CASSQRLDRTSGGNEQFF,TGCGCCAGCAGCCAAAGGTTGGATCGGACTAGCGGGGGTAATGAGCAGTTCTTC
TRBJ2-3,-,TRBV5-3,-,CARSLLPSTDTQYF,TGTGCCAGAAGCTTGCTCCCTAGCACAGATACGCAGTATTTT
TRBJ2-3,-,TRBV7-6,TRBD1,CASRLDRGSTDTQYF,TGTGCCAGCAGGCTGGACAGGGGGAGCACAGATACGCAGTATTTT
TRBJ2-5,-,TRBV29-1,TRBD1,CSVVRTGVETQYF,TGCAGCGTTGTACGGACAGGGGTTGAGACCCAGTACTTC
TRBJ2-7,-,TRBV29-1,-,CSVEPKPRPGTNYEQYF,TGCAGCGTTGAACCCAAACCCCGCCCGGGGACAAACTACGAGCAGTACTTC
TRBJ1-5,-,TRBV7-9,-,CASRRKGPGQPQHF,TGTGCCAGCCGACGCAAGGGGCCGGGTCAGCCCCAGCATTTT
TRBJ1-2,few,TRBV6-5,-,CASSNLGQRDYGYTF,TGTGCCAGCAGCAATTTAGGACAGCGAGACTATGGCTACACCTTC
TRBJ1-4,-,TRBV4-1,-,CASSQGGGNEKLFF,TGCGCCAGCAGCCAAGGAGGGGGAAATGAAAAACTGTTTTTT
TRBJ2-7,-,TRBV11-2,-,CASSTDSGPSYEQYF,TGTGCCAGCAGCACCGACAGTGGGCCCTCCTACGAGCAGTACTTC
TRBJ2-7,-,TRBV5-1,-,CASNREGRYEQYF,TGCGCCAGCAACAGGGAGGGGCGCTACGAGCAGTACTTC
TRBJ1-1,once,TRBV6-2/TRBV6-3,-,CASSYNAAQAYNTEAFF,TGTGCCAGCAGTTACAACGCTGCACAGGCGTATAACACTGAAGCTTTCTTT
TRBJ1-5,-,TRBV3-1/TRBV3-2,-,CASSQRGGGKWDQPQHF,TGTGCCAGCAGCCAAAGAGGGGGGGGCAAATGGGATCAGCCCCAGCATTTT
TRBJ1-2,once,TRBV9,TRBD1,CASSVRTGVGGYTF,TGTGCCAGCAGCGTCCGGACAGGGGTTGGTGGCTACACCTTC
TRBJ2-1,few,TRBV2,-,CASSGLSAPGEQFF,TGTGCCAGCAGTGGCCTTAGCGCCCCGGGTGAGCAGTTCTTC
TRBJ2-5,once,TRBV7-2,-,CASSLMNGETQYF,TGTGCCAGCAGCTTAATGAACGGGGAGACCCAGTACTTC
TRBJ1-2,-,TRBV2,-,CASIKSGQRGYGYTF,TGTGCCAGCATAAAGTCTGGACAGCGAGGCTATGGCTACACCTTC
TRBJ1-6,-,TRBV11-3,-,CASSHSYSYNSPLHF,TGTGCCAGCAGCCATTCCTACTCCTATAATTCACCCCTCCACTTT
TRBJ1-3,-,TRBV6-2/TRBV6-3,-,CASSDSLSSGNTIYF,TGTGCCAGCAGCGACAGCCTGAGCTCTGGAAACACCATATATTTT
TRBJ2-7,-,TRBV12-3/TRBV12-4,-,CASSFGQGYEQYF,TGTGCCAGCAGTTTTGGCCAGGGGTACGAGCAGTACTTC
TRBJ2-7,-,TRBV18,TRBD2,CASSPPTSGSPYEQYF,TGTGCCAGCTCACCGCCGACTAGCGGGTCTCCCTACGAGCAGTACTTC
TRBJ2-7,-,TRBV4-1,-,CASSQPELASYEQYF,TGCGCCAGCAGCCAGCCCGAACTAGCCTCTTACGAGCAATACTTC
TRBJ1-5,-,TRBV7-2,TRBD1,CASSLGGGQNQPQHF,TGTGCCAGCAGCTTAGGAGGGGGCCAGAATCAGCCCCAGCATTTT
TRBJ2-3,-,TRBV20-1,TRBD2,CSASPSGRGGFPDTQYF,TGCAGTGCTAGTCCTAGCGGGAGAGGCGGCTTCCCAGATACGCAGTATTTT
TRBJ2-4,-,TRBV19,TRBD2,CASSTLAGGTLAKNIQYF,TGTGCCAGTAGTACCCTAGCGGGGGGGACCTTAGCCAAAAACATTCAGTACTTC
TRBJ2-3,-,TRBV6-2/TRBV6-3,-,CASSYLGPGADTQYF,TGTGCCAGCAGTTACCTGGGCCCAGGGGCAGATACGCAGTATTTT
TRBJ2-1,-,TRBV25-1,TRBD2,CASSGGLAGDEQFF,TGTGCCAGCAGTGGGGGACTAGCAGGCGATGAGCAGTTCTTC
TRBJ2-7,once,TRBV11-3,TRBD1,CASSLDRIGNSYEQYF,TGTGCCAGCAGCCTGGACAGGATAGGGAACTCCTACGAGCAGTACTTC
TRBJ1-2,-,TRBV4-2,TRBD1,CASSRGQGPDGYTF,TGTGCCAGCAGCCGGGGACAGGGGCCCGATGGCTACACCTTC
TRBJ2-2,-,TRBV19,-,CASNPLAGGELFF,TGTGCCAGTAATCCCCTAGCCGGCGGGGAGCTGTTTTTT
TRBJ1-1,-,TRBV18,-,CAISRGFADEAFF,TGTGCCATCTCGAGGGGGTTTGCCGATGAAGCTTTCTTT
TRBJ2-7,-,TRBV6-1,-,CASSEAVRQALNLYF,TGTGCCAGCAGTGAAGCGGTGAGACAGGCACTGAATTTGTACTTC
TRBJ2-2,-,TRBV19,TRBD1,CASTLRQGTDGGELFF,TGTGCCAGTACCCTCCGACAGGGAACAGATGGCGGGGAGCTGTTTTTT
TRBJ2-1,-,TRBV18,-,CASSPPGLTSSYNEQFF,TGTGCCAGCTCACCACCCGGACTAACGAGCTCCTACAATGAGCAGTTCTTC
TRBJ1-1,-,TRBV2,-,CATNRAVNTEAFF,TGTGCCACTAACAGGGCCGTGAACACTGAAGCTTTCTTT
TRBJ2-7,-,TRBV6-6,TRBD2,CASSLTSGSYEQYF,TGTGCCAGCAGTCTTACTAGCGGGAGTTACGAGCAGTACTTC
TRBJ1-2,-,TRBV2,-,CASRVQVVYGYTF,TGTGCCAGCAGGGTACAGGTGGTCTATGGCTACACCTTC
TRBJ2-6,-,TRBV27,TRBD2,CASLGSGRGSGANVLTF,TGTGCCAGCTTAGGTAGCGGGAGAGGCTCTGGGGCCAACGTCCTGACTTTC
TRBJ2-4,-,TRBV5-8,-,CASSYLGQPKNIQYF,TGTGCCAGCAGCTATCTCGGACAGCCCAAAAACATTCAGTACTTC
TRBJ2-7,-,TRBV25-1,-,CASSESGINYEQYF,TGTGCCAGCAGTGAATCCGGGATCAACTACGAGCAGTACTTC
TRBJ2-1,-,TRBV7-9,TRBD2,CASSLVAGLSLNEQFF,TGTGCCAGCAGCTTAGTCGCGGGACTATCCCTGAATGAGCAGTTCTTC
TRBJ2-7,-,TRBV21-1,-,CASSKADRQGANEQYF,TGTGCCAGCAGCAAGGCGGACAGACAGGGGGCGAATGAGCAGTACTTC
TRBJ2-2,-,TRBV24-1,TRBD1,CATSDLGTGASRIAGELFF,TGTGCCACCAGTGATTTAGGGACAGGGGCGTCGAGGATCGCCGGGGAGCTGTTTTTT
TRBJ2-7,once,TRBV5-5,-,CASSMVGRSYEQYF,TGTGCCAGCAGCATGGTCGGGAGATCCTACGAGCAGTACTTC
TRBJ2-5,once,TRBV7-7,TRBD2,CASVASGGRGETQYF,TGTGCTAGCGTCGCTAGCGGGGGCAGGGGGGAGACCCAGTACTTC
TRBJ2-2,once,TRBV5-1,-,CASAQGGNTGELFF,TGCGCCAGCGCGCAAGGCGGGAACACCGGGGAGCTGTTTTTT
TRBJ1-1,once,TRBV5-8,-,CASSLWSGLGNTEAFF,TGTGCCAGCAGCTTGTGGTCGGGACTTGGGAACACTGAAGCTTTCTTT
TRBJ2-7,-,TRBV20-1,-,CSARGGYEQYF,TGCAGTGCTAGAGGAGGGTACGAGCAGTACTTC
TRBJ2-7,-,TRBV5-1,-,CASSLGRIPYEQYF,TGCGCCAGCAGCTTGGGCAGGATCCCCTACGAGCAGTACTTC
TRBJ1-1,-,TRBV6-6,-,CASSYSQNTEAFF,TGTGCCAGCAGTTACTCCCAGAACACTGAAGCTTTCTTT
TRBJ2-1,-,TRBV7-3,TRBD2,CASSRTSGNVNEQFF,TGTGCCAGCAGCCGAACTAGCGGGAACGTAAATGAGCAGTTCTTC
TRBJ1-2,-,TRBV4-1,-,CASSHLGEVNYGYTF,TGCGCCAGCAGCCATCTAGGGGAGGTCAACTATGGCTACACCTTC